This entry lists 24 T cell receptor beta chains sequenced from one sample in a study of T cells in Graves' hyperthyroidism and ophthalmopathy. There were TCR beta CDR3 regions amplified from RNA transcripts. Carried out on the TCR CDR3, a first-round RT-PCR used the HTBI primer set. A single record per CDR3 protein comes from TCRdb applying MiXCR to the multiplex PCR reads. Of 600,000 or so distinct CDR3 sequences in the sample, about 14% are singletons; the top ten hold around 7%. The specimen was blood. These receptor sequences come from a woman aged 18-29 years with Graves' ophthalmopathy.

In its sample, this clonotype was seen many times. This chain links TRBV28 with TRBJ1-2; D possibly corresponds to TRBD1 (5 bases). This CDR3 has 14 amino acids. V was clipped by 5 bases and J by 7 bases, with 17 bases between them. Germline V gene lookup returns CDR1 MDHEN and CDR2 SYDVKM. DNA of the CDR3: TGTGCCAGCAGTGGGGGAGGGCCAGTGACTGGCTACACCTTC. Translated: CASSGGGPVTGYTF.

This clonotype has just one count. The rearrangement uses TRBV4-1 and TRBJ2-2, with 9 bases matching TRBD2. From germline, CDR1 is MGHRA and CDR2 YSYEKL. Germline trimming cut 1 base from V and 4 bases from J; bases unmatched to any gene: 16. This CDR3 is 20 amino acids long. The CDR3 spells CASSQGARRREGRFTGELFF. DNA of the CDR3: TGCGCCAGCAGCCAAGGAGCCAGGAGGCGGGAGGGCCGGTTCACCGGGGAGCTGTTTTTT.

This chain links TRBV14 with TRBJ2-7, with D hard to call. The CDR3 totals 14 residues. Germline CDR1 reads SGHDN; CDR2 reads FVKESK. V was cut by 5 bases and J by 1 base, with 12 bases left in between. The chain's CDR3 is CASSSLGLSYEQYF. CDR3 nucleotides: TGTGCCAGCAGCTCCCTCGGGCTATCCTACGAGCAGTACTTC. Full variable domain (rest looked up from reference TRBV14 and TRBJ2-7): EAGVTQFPSHSVIEKGQTVTLRCDPISGHDNLYWYRRVMGKEIKFLLHFVKESKQDESGMPNNRFLAERTGGTYSTLKVQPAELEDSGVYFCASSSLGLSYEQYFGPGTRLTVT.

V gene TRBV20-1 combines with J gene TRBJ2-1; 7 bases line up with TRBD1. The CDR3 has 13 amino acids. Germline values: CDR1 DFQATT, CDR2 SNEGSKA (reference sequence). With 4 bases clipped from V and 2 bases from J, the junction kept 2 bases outside the gene matches. This CDR3 reads CSAKGGAYNEQFF. The CDR3 DNA sequence: TGCAGTGCTAAAGGGGGCGCCTACAATGAGCAGTTCTTC.

On this clonotype: A much more abundant neighbour one base away suggests this may be a read error. V usage is TRBV20-1 and J usage is TRBJ2-1; 9 positions match TRBD2. The J call may be in error: the DNA end matches TRBJ2-7 better. The CDR3 spans 16 residues. Looked up from germline, CDR1 is DFQATT and CDR2 is SNEGSKA (reference sequence). The DNA of the CDR3 is TGCAGTGCTAGGGGTCGGAGCGGGAGGATCTACAATGAGCAGTACTTC. It yields the protein CSARGRSGRIYNEQYF.

The chain combines TRBV29-1 with TRBJ2-7; 11 positions match TRBD1. The CDR3 has 13 residues. Germline V gives CDR1 SQVTM, CDR2 ANQGSEA. Unmatched junction bases numbered 5, after V lost 7 bases and J lost 3 bases. The CDR3 sequence: CSGSGTGGYEQYF. CDR3 in DNA: TGCAGCGGATCCGGGACAGGGGGCTACGAGCAGTACTTC.

In this sample, this clonotype turned up many times. The DNA for the CDR3 is TGTGCCAGCAGTCCTTACTATAATTCACCCCTCCACTTT. It codes for CASSPYYNSPLHF. The chain carries TRBV12-3 or TRBV12-4 and TRBJ1-6; no clear D gene. Trimming took off 5 bases at V and 3 bases at J, with 5 bases between the two ends. The length of the CDR3 is 13 residues.

This clonotype was detected ten times or more. The chain joins TRBV27 to TRBJ2-1; the D is unclear. This CDR3 is 15 amino acids long. The germline V gene has CDR1 MNHEY and CDR2 SMNVEV (reference sequence). Trimming took off 5 bases at V and 1 base at J, with 12 bases between the two ends. CDR3 in amino acids: CASSQLETSYNEQFF. The CDR3 region has the DNA TGTGCCAGCAGTCAACTCGAAACGTCCTACAATGAGCAGTTCTTC.

This clonotype was observed a few times. V is TRBV12-3 or TRBV12-4 and J is TRBJ1-1; D is unclear. This CDR3 spans 13 amino acids. V was clipped by 6 bases and J by 5 bases, with 13 bases between them. The CDR3 here is CASRFPGRTEAFF. In nucleotides, the CDR3 is TGTGCCAGCAGATTCCCAGGTAGGACTGAAGCTTTCTTT.

This clonotype was seen ten or more times. A read error may produce the germline difference seen at one junction end. This chain joins TRBV7-7 and TRBJ2-7, with D possibly being TRBD2 (6 bases). Germline CDR1 and CDR2: SSHAT and FNYEAQ (reference sequence). CDR3 length equals 14 residues. Here the CDR3 DNA reads TGTGCTAGCAGCTTAGGGGTAGGGACTTACGAGCAGTACTTC. This codes for CASSLGVGTYEQYF.

This clonotype has more than one count but fewer than ten. V and J are TRBV13 and TRBJ2-3; weak D call: TRBD1 (6 bases). The CDR3 covers 16 residues. Germline CDR1 and CDR2: PRHDT and FYEKMQ (reference sequence). Trimming pared 3 bases from V and 4 bases from J, leaving 17 bases between. The CDR3 loop is CASSFFWGQWPDTQYF. CDR3 DNA sequence: TGTGCCAGCAGCTTCTTTTGGGGGCAGTGGCCAGATACGCAGTATTTT.

This clonotype has a count of ten or more. This chain links TRBV6-2 or TRBV6-3 with TRBJ2-3; D possibly corresponds to TRBD2 (6 bases). This CDR3 has 15 residues. CDR1 is MNHEY and CDR2 is SVGEGT in the germline V gene. V was pared by 6 bases and J by 3 bases, with 16 bases between. CDR3 bases: TGTGCCAGCAGAACGGGACTGCAGCTAACAGATACGCAGTATTTT. Amino acids: CASRTGLQLTDTQYF.

This clonotype has ten or more counts. The genes are TRBV28 and TRBJ2-5; 14 nucleotides line up with TRBD2. The CDR3 extends over 16 amino acids. After removal of 5 bases from V and 4 bases from J, the junction contained 6 bases not matched to a gene. Germline V lookup: CDR1 MDHEN, CDR2 SYDVKM. CDR3 loop: CASSQRLAGGPETQYF. CDR3 DNA: TGTGCCAGCAGTCAGAGACTAGCGGGAGGGCCAGAGACCCAGTACTTC.

This clonotype occurred many times. The chain joins TRBV7-6 to TRBJ1-2, with 10 bases matching TRBD1. CDR3 length: 14 residues. CDR1 is SGHVS and CDR2 is FNYEAQ in the germline V gene. The V and J ends lost 5 bases and 8 bases, in that order; junction bases with no gene match: 8. The CDR3 sequence is CASSPLGTGDGYTF. DNA of the CDR3: TGTGCCAGCAGCCCCCTAGGGACAGGGGACGGCTACACCTTC.

The gene calls are TRBV6-1 and TRBJ2-7; D is undetermined. CDR3 length: 15 residues. The V end lost 3 bases, the J end lost 0 bases, and 12 bases lay between the germline ends. Per germline, CDR1 MNHNS and CDR2 SASEGT. The CDR3 sequence: CASSDSLFLSYEQYF. The CDR3 nucleotides are TGTGCCAGCAGTGATTCACTATTTCTCTCCTACGAGCAGTACTTC.

The CDR3 sequence: CASSPTGRGLNTEAFF. As DNA, the CDR3 is TGTGCCAGCAGCCCGACAGGGAGAGGACTGAACACTGAAGCTTTCTTT. The rearrangement links TRBV27 to TRBJ1-1; 7 positions match TRBD1. Germline V gives CDR1 MNHEY, CDR2 SMNVEV (reference sequence). The CDR3 sequence is 16 residues long. V was pared by 6 bases and J by 0 bases, with 10 bases of the junction left unmatched.

This clonotype showed up many times. The chain employs TRBV5-4 and TRBJ2-3; D possibly corresponds to TRBD2 (6 bases). CDR3 length: 16 residues. V gave up 4 bases and J gave up 1 base, with 16 bases separating them. Germline V gene sequence: CDR1 SGHNT, CDR2 YYREEE (reference sequence). CDR3 sequence: CASSPGERPRTDTQYF. DNA for the CDR3: TGTGCCAGCAGCCCGGGAGAGAGGCCCCGCACAGATACGCAGTATTTT.

This clonotype has a count of ten or more. The V call is TRBV20-1, the J call TRBJ2-1; 14 bases are a match to TRBD2. The germline gives CDR1 DFQATT, CDR2 SNEGSKA (reference sequence). This CDR3 region has 15 residues. Trimming cost V 0 bases and J 9 bases; bases outside gene matches: 4. DNA of the CDR3: TGCAGTGCTAGAGATCGACTAGCGGGAGGGGGTGAGCAGTTCTTC. Translating it yields CSARDRLAGGGEQFF.

This clonotype was detected many times. The chain is built from TRBV7-9 and TRBJ2-5; 7 nucleotides line up with TRBD1. Germline trimming cut 5 bases from V and 4 bases from J; bases unmatched to any gene: 10. This CDR3 has 15 amino acids. Per germline, CDR1 SEHNR and CDR2 FQNEAQ (reference sequence). CDR3 nucleotide sequence: TGTGCCAGCAGCGTCAAAGGGGGCCTTCGAGAGACCCAGTACTTC. This gives the protein CASSVKGGLRETQYF.

Many counts were recorded for this clonotype. V and J are TRBV28 and TRBJ2-2, with TRBD2 matching 9 bases. CDR1 is MDHEN, CDR2 SYDVKM, per germline. CDR3 length equals 16 residues. V shed 7 bases, J shed 5 bases, and the junction held 11 bases outside the gene matches. The CDR3: CASIYGGSGRTGELFF. The CDR3 bases are TGTGCCAGCATCTACGGAGGTAGCGGGAGAACCGGGGAGCTGTTTTTT.

This clonotype was picked up a small number of times. The chain joins TRBV7-2 to TRBJ2-1; D possibly uses TRBD1 or TRBD2 (6 bases each). The CDR3 runs to 16 residues. V lost 0 bases to trimming and J lost 0 bases, with 9 bases between them. Germline lookup yields CDR1 SGHTA and CDR2 FQGNSA. This CDR3 reads CASSLAWGASYNEQFF. CDR3 DNA sequence: TGTGCCAGCAGCTTAGCGTGGGGGGCCTCCTACAATGAGCAGTTCTTC.

A remark on this clonotype: A much more abundant neighbour one base away suggests this may be a read error. The V and J genes are TRBV6-1 and TRBJ1-1, with unresolved D. CDR1 and CDR2 from the germline V gene are MNHNS and SASEGT. The CDR3 consists of 15 residues. V shed 8 bases and J shed 3 bases, with 19 bases lying between them. CDR3 nucleotide sequence: TGTGCCAGCGGTGCTCACAGCGTGTCGGACACTGAAGCTTTCTTT. Encoded protein: CASGAHSVSDTEAFF.

This rearrangement joins TRBV29-1 to TRBJ1-5; D may be TRBD1 (5 bases). From germline, CDR1 is SQVTM and CDR2 ANQGSEA. The CDR3 is made up of 13 amino acids. V was shortened by 5 bases and J by 3 bases, with 11 bases between the two germline ends. The CDR3 DNA sequence: TGCAGCGTTTCCGCCAGGGCCAATCAGCCCCAGCATTTT. It specifies CSVSARANQPQHF.

This clonotype was picked up one time. The germline gene is not matched at one end of the junction; a read error may be the cause. The V gene is TRBV7-7, the J gene TRBJ2-7; D not certain. The germline V gene has CDR1 SSHAT and CDR2 FNYEAQ (reference sequence). The CDR3 is 14 amino acids. CDR3 protein: CASSPSVGPYEQYF. CDR3 DNA sequence: TGTGCTAGCAGCCCTAGTGTCGGACCCTACGAGCAGTACTTC.